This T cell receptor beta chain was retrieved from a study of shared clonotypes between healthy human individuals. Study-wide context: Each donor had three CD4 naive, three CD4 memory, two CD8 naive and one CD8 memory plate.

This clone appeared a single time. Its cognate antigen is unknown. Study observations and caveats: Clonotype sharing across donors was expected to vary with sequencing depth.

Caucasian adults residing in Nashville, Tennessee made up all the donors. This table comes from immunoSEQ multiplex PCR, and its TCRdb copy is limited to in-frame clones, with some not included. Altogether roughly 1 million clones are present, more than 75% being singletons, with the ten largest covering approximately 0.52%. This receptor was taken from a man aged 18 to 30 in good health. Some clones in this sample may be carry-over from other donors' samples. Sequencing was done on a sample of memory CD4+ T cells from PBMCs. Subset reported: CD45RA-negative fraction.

CDR3 nucleotide sequence: TGTGCCAGCAGTTCACCAACGTCTTTCTATGGCTACACCTTC. It is translated as CASSSPTSFYGYTF. The V call is TRBV5-6, the J call TRBJ1-2; D remains unclear. Per the germline V gene, CDR1 is SGHDT and CDR2 is YYEEEE. Trimming took off 5 bases at V and 4 bases at J, with 15 bases between the two ends. This CDR3 comprises 14 residues.